This TCR beta chain stems from a study of shared clonotypes between healthy human individuals. Sequencing was performed with immunoSEQ multiplex PCR; in TCRdb, only in-frame clones are kept and a portion is missing. The sample has about 2,500,000 clones, approximately 94% seen once; the top ten hold about 0.13%. CDR3 length: 16 residues. V was trimmed by 0 bases and J by 0 bases, leaving 10 bases between them. The V gene's germline CDR1 is SGDLS and CDR2 YYNGEE. Material: naive CD4+ T cells sorted from blood. The subset is: CD45RA+ positively selected. This TCR derives from a man aged 18 to 29 in good health. The rearrangement uses TRBV9 and TRBJ1-3, with D unresolved. CDR3 loop: CASSVDRANSGNTIYF. CDR3 DNA sequence: TGTGCCAGCAGCGTAGATCGGGCAAACTCTGGAAACACCATATATTTT.